One and the same sample provided the 24 T cell receptor beta chains below, sequenced in a study of spatial heterogeneity in lung cancer. In TCRdb, the 5' RACE reads were re-called with MiXCR into one record per CDR3 protein. The sample holds about 94,000 distinct CDR3 sequences, approximately 19% seen once. Noted time point: blood at routine non-recurrence follow-up after resection. The source material was PBMCs, sampled at follow-up. Receptors originate from a male donor with early-stage non-small cell lung cancer.

This clonotype was counted between two and nine times. V and J are TRBV9 and TRBJ2-5; D possibly matches TRBD1 or TRBD2 (5 bases each). The germline CDR1 and CDR2 sequences are SGDLS and YYNGEE. This CDR3 is built from 16 residues. V lost 0 bases and J lost 4, with 16 bases in between. CDR3 region: CASSVDGTALGETQYF. CDR3 coding DNA: TGTGCCAGCAGCGTAGATGGGACCGCACTGGGAGAGACCCAGTACTTC. Looking up the rest from reference TRBV9 and TRBJ2-5 gives the full variable domain: DSGVTQTPKHLITATGQRVTLRCSPRSGDLSVYWYQQSLDQGLQFLIQYYNGEERAKGNILERFSAQQFPDLHSELNLSSLELGDSALYFCASSVDGTALGETQYFGPGTRLLVL.

DNA of the CDR3: TGTGCCAGCACCTCAGACAGGGGGCTTAGGAACACTGAAGCTTTCTTT. Translation: CASTSDRGLRNTEAFF. The chain combines TRBV2 with TRBJ1-1; 10 nucleotides agree with TRBD1. The CDR3 contains 16 residues. With 7 bases clipped from V and 1 base from J, the junction kept 9 bases outside the gene matches. Germline V gene data show CDR1 as SNHLY and CDR2 as FYNNEI.

V usage is TRBV24-1 and J usage is TRBJ2-3, with no clear D. V lost 3 bases and J lost 4, with 10 bases in between. The CDR3 totals 14 residues. Germline V CDR1 and CDR2: KGHDR, SFDVKD. CDR3 amino acids: CATSDPPRADTQYF. The CDR3 nucleotides read TGTGCCACCAGTGATCCCCCCCGAGCAGATACGCAGTATTTT.

This clonotype was detected many times. The chain carries TRBV18 and TRBJ1-5; D might be TRBD1 (6 bases). V gave up 2 bases and J gave up 5 bases, with 7 bases separating them. Germline-derived CDR1 and CDR2 are KGHSH and LQKENI. The CDR3 runs 13 residues. The DNA of the CDR3 is TGTGCCAGCTCACCAGAGGGGGATCAGCCCCAGCATTTT. Translated: CASSPEGDQPQHF.

This clonotype was counted only a few times. This rearrangement joins TRBV9 to TRBJ1-5; D unresolved. Germline CDR1 and CDR2: SGDLS and YYNGEE. CDR3 length equals 15 residues. V was trimmed by 4 bases and J by 0 bases, leaving 11 bases between them. The CDR3 sequence is CASSSGVNSNQPQHF. CDR3 sequence (DNA): TGTGCCAGCAGCTCCGGGGTTAATAGCAATCAGCCCCAGCATTTT.

This clonotype was seen repeatedly, ten times or more. The V gene is TRBV5-1, the J gene TRBJ2-3, with TRBD2 matching 10 bases. This CDR3 region has 16 residues. Germline-derived CDR1 and CDR2 are SGHRS and YFSETQ. The junction had 7 bases not matched to a gene; V was cut back by 6 bases and J by 0 bases. In nucleotides, the CDR3 is TGCGCCAGCACCTCAAGCGGGGGGGCGAGCACAGATACGCAGTATTTT. It yields the protein CASTSSGGASTDTQYF.

This chain connects TRBV24-1 to TRBJ2-1, with no clear D. V was cut by 5 bases and J by 6 bases, with 19 bases left in between. This CDR3 is built from 16 residues. Germline CDR1 KGHDR, CDR2 SFDVKD. CDR3 in amino acids: CATSGPLGPGPNEQFF. DNA of the CDR3: TGTGCCACCAGTGGACCTCTGGGCCCGGGCCCCAATGAGCAGTTCTTC.

In this sample, this clonotype turned up a few times. The CDR3 loop is CASSGPESRTDTQYF. DNA of the CDR3: TGCGCCAGCAGCGGCCCCGAAAGTAGGACAGATACGCAGTATTTT. V gene TRBV5-1 combines with J gene TRBJ2-3, with no clear D. Germline V gene lookup returns CDR1 SGHRS and CDR2 YFSETQ. The V gene lost 4 bases and the J gene lost 3 bases, with 15 bases spanning the gap. This CDR3 comprises 15 residues.

This chain joins TRBV7-9 and TRBJ1-1; D possibly corresponds to TRBD1 (5 bases). This CDR3 spans 13 amino acids. The ends were cut back, 0 bases at V and 8 bases at J, with 10 bases in the middle. CDR1 SEHNR and CDR2 FQNEAQ come from the germline V gene (reference sequence). CDR3: CASSLAQGIEAFF. The CDR3 coding sequence is TGTGCCAGCAGCTTAGCGCAGGGAATAGAAGCTTTCTTT.

This chain uses TRBV7-9 with TRBJ2-7; either TRBD1 or TRBD2 may supply D (5 bases each). The V end lost 5 bases, the J end lost 7 bases, and 12 bases lay between the germline ends. The CDR3 covers 12 residues. Germline V CDR1 and CDR2: SEHNR, FQNEAQ (reference sequence). The CDR3 sequence is CASSRRGVEQYF. The CDR3 DNA sequence: TGTGCCAGCAGCCGGAGAGGGGTTGAGCAGTACTTC.

The V call is TRBV11-1, the J call TRBJ2-7; TRBD2 might be the D (7 bases). This CDR3 spans 16 amino acids. Germline CDR1 and CDR2: SGHAT and FQDESV (reference sequence). Deletions cut 3 bases from V and 4 bases from J, with 19 bases between. CDR3 coding DNA: TGTGCCAGCAGCTTTGGGGGGCCTAGCGGACTTTACGAGCAGTACTTC. Translated: CASSFGGPSGLYEQYF.

CDR3 loop: CASNEQGGRYGYTF. The CDR3 region has the DNA TGTGCCAGCAACGAACAGGGAGGGAGGTATGGCTACACCTTC. J is TRBJ1-2 and V is TRBV2; D is possibly TRBD1 (6 bases). The CDR3 loop spans 14 amino acids. CDR1 is SNHLY, CDR2 FYNNEI, per germline. Trimming cost V 7 bases and J 5 bases, with 17 bases left between them.

This clonotype has more than one count but fewer than ten. The rearrangement links TRBV19 to TRBJ2-1; D might be TRBD1 (5 bases). Trimming took off 0 bases at V and 1 base at J, with 7 bases between the two ends. This CDR3 is 15 amino acids long. From germline, CDR1 is LNHDA and CDR2 SQIVND (reference sequence). CDR3 residues: CASSIDRESYNEQFF. The CDR3 bases are TGTGCCAGTAGTATAGACAGGGAATCCTACAATGAGCAGTTCTTC.

This clonotype was counted a single time. This chain connects TRBV7-9 to TRBJ2-2; a possible D gene is TRBD2 (6 bases). Germline V lookup: CDR1 SEHNR, CDR2 FQNEAQ (reference sequence). The CDR3 consists of 14 residues. Between the trimmed V and J ends, which lost 5 bases and 5 bases, there was a span of 12 bases. The DNA for the CDR3 is TGTGCCAGCAGCGCCGAGGCGGGAACCGGGGAGCTGTTTTTT. This encodes CASSAEAGTGELFF. The variable domain in full, with the rest retrieved from reference TRBV7-9 and TRBJ2-2, is DTGVSQNPRHKITKRGQNVTFRCDPISEHNRLYWYRQTLGQGPEFLTYFQNEAQLEKSRLLSDRFSAERPKGSFSTLEIQRTEQGDSAMYLCASSAEAGTGELFFGEGSRLTVL.

As for this clonotype: A much bigger clone sits one base away, suggesting this may be a read error. The chain links TRBV30 to TRBJ2-7, with D unresolved. This CDR3 region has 14 residues. V was trimmed by 0 bases and J by 0 bases, leaving 9 bases between them. The germline V gene encodes CDR1 GTSNPN and CDR2 SVGIG (reference sequence). The CDR3 loop is CAWSVSPYSYEQYF. Here the CDR3 DNA reads TGTGCCTGGAGTGTAAGTCCCTACTCCTACGAGCAGTACTTC.

The sample holds many counts of this clonotype. The V gene is TRBV10-3, the J gene TRBJ2-7; TRBD2 aligns across 7 bases. With 0 bases clipped from V and 3 bases from J, the junction kept 5 bases outside the gene matches. The CDR3 sequence is 15 residues long. Germline V CDR1 and CDR2: ENHRY, SYGVKD. The CDR3 reads CAISESGRAIYEQYF. CDR3 nucleotide sequence: TGTGCCATCAGTGAGTCTGGGAGGGCCATCTACGAGCAGTACTTC.

This clonotype was counted only a few times. V is TRBV7-2 and J is TRBJ2-1; D might be TRBD2 (6 bases). Germline V gives CDR1 SGHTA, CDR2 FQGNSA. The CDR3 length is 15 residues. Trimming cost V 4 bases and J 1 base, with 11 bases left between them. The CDR3 DNA is TGTGCCAGCAGCTCGGCGGGGCCATCCTACAATGAGCAGTTCTTC. Its translation is CASSSAGPSYNEQFF.

This clonotype has a count of ten or more. The rearrangement links TRBV29-1 to TRBJ2-1; 8 nucleotides align to TRBD2. The CDR3 is made up of 12 amino acids. Germline V lookup: CDR1 SQVTM, CDR2 ANQGSEA. CDR3 DNA sequence: TGCACCTTTCGGGAGGGAAACAATGAGCAGTTCTTC. Encoded protein: CTFREGNNEQFF.

The V and J genes are TRBV7-2 and TRBJ1-3; 9 nucleotides match TRBD1. V lost 7 bases to trimming and J lost 2 bases; unmatched junction nucleotides: 6. Germline V CDR1 and CDR2: SGHTA, FQGNSA. CDR3 length: 15 residues. The CDR3 DNA reads TGTGCCAGCACCATAACAGGGGGCCCTGGAAACACCATATATTTT. Its translation: CASTITGGPGNTIYF.

This rearrangement joins TRBV7-9 to TRBJ2-3; D unresolved. Germline CDR1 is SEHNR and CDR2 is FQNEAQ (reference sequence). The CDR3 spans 12 residues. The V end was cut by 2 bases, the J end by 4 bases, with 4 bases between. CDR3 in DNA: TGTGCCAGCAGCTTAAATGCAGATACGCAGTATTTT. Amino acids: CASSLNADTQYF.

This clonotype was counted only a few times. The chain links TRBV20-1 to TRBJ1-2; a possible D gene is TRBD1 (6 bases). Deletions cut 0 bases from V and 2 bases from J, with 13 bases between. The germline CDR1 and CDR2 sequences are DFQATT and SNEGSKA (reference sequence). The CDR3 is 15 amino acids. In DNA form, the CDR3 reads TGCAGTGCTAGAGATGGGCGGGGGCGAAACTATGGCTACACCTTC. This encodes CSARDGRGRNYGYTF.

This clonotype was seen only a few times. V gene TRBV7-2 combines with J gene TRBJ2-5, with D maybe TRBD2 (6 bases). Per germline, CDR1 SGHTA and CDR2 FQGNSA. CDR3 length: 14 residues. V was shortened by 4 bases and J by 4 bases, with 13 bases between the two germline ends. The CDR3 DNA follows: TGTGCCAGCAGCTCAATCGGGGGTGGAGAGACCCAGTACTTC. It codes for CASSSIGGGETQYF.

This clonotype was detected a few times. This rearrangement joins TRBV20-1 to TRBJ2-7, with D possibly called TRBD1 or TRBD2 (5 bases each). CDR3 length: 13 residues. The germline V gene encodes CDR1 DFQATT and CDR2 SNEGSKA (reference sequence). V lost 6 bases and J 0 bases, leaving 12 bases between the germline ends. The DNA for the CDR3 is TGCAGTGCCAATGAGGGGCTCTCCTACGAGCAGTACTTC. Translation: CSANEGLSYEQYF.

The gene calls are TRBV7-6 and TRBJ1-3; D unresolved. CDR3 length: 14 residues. Germline V lookup: CDR1 SGHVS, CDR2 FNYEAQ. V was shortened by 4 bases and J by 4 bases, with 11 bases between the two germline ends. CDR3 protein: CASSWGQAGNTIYF. CDR3 sequence (DNA): TGTGCCAGCAGCTGGGGTCAAGCGGGAAACACCATATATTTT.